The clone carrying this T cell receptor (beta chain) was counted ten times or more. Its specificity is not known. Transcripts of RNA were the source for amplifying TCR beta CDR3 regions. HTBI primers served in a first-round RT-PCR, which a second-round multiplex PCR followed. TCRdb passed the multiplex PCR reads through MiXCR, listing each CDR3 protein once. The table records roughly 1.1 million distinct CDR3 sequences, about 38% of them present only once. The data belong to a study of Graves' ophthalmopathy and Graves' hyperthyroidism. Findings and limits, study-wide: Most thyroid clonotypes expanded beyond 0.001 frequency were also found in blood.

Patients with other autoimmune diseases, uncontrolled infections, pregnancy or lactation were excluded. Clinicians made diagnoses from clinical symptoms, serum thyroxine, TRAb, thyroid ultrasound and orbital computed tomography. The sample comprised peripheral blood or thyroid tissue (not recorded which). This receptor was identified in an adult man with Graves' hyperthyroidism.

For the CDR3, the DNA is TGTGCCATCAGTGTCGGTATGAGAATGAACACTGAAGCTTTCTTT. This gives the protein CAISVGMRMNTEAFF. The V call is TRBV10-3, the J call TRBJ1-1; no clear D gene. This CDR3 spans 15 amino acids. The V end lost 4 bases, the J end lost 0 bases, and 12 bases lay between the germline ends. Germline V lookup: CDR1 ENHRY, CDR2 SYGVKD.